This TCR beta chain stems from a study of identifying expanded T cells in peripheral blood. Overall study results and limits: Two-week clone count variance significantly increased as total template count grew. Roughly 1.2 clones differed between technical replicates, versus about 16 and 19 over time.

No infections or other immune events were documented during collection. This CDR3 region has 14 residues. Germline V gene sequence: CDR1 MNHNY, CDR2 SVGAGI (reference sequence). V was cut by 2 bases and J by 3 bases, with 11 bases left in between. This clone is a singleton in its sample. Its antigen is unidentified. TCRdb's table, derived via immunoSEQ multiplex PCR, lists solely in-frame clones and lacks some. The sample consists of about 100,000 clones, roughly 90% of them appearing once. The chain is built from TRBV6-6 and TRBJ2-7; TRBD2 might be the D (5 bases). Input material: blood. This TCR came from a person between 18 and 75 years old in good health. Written as DNA, the CDR3 is TGTGCCAGCAGTTACCCGGGATCCCACTACGAGCAGTACTTC. Residues: CASSYPGSHYEQYF.